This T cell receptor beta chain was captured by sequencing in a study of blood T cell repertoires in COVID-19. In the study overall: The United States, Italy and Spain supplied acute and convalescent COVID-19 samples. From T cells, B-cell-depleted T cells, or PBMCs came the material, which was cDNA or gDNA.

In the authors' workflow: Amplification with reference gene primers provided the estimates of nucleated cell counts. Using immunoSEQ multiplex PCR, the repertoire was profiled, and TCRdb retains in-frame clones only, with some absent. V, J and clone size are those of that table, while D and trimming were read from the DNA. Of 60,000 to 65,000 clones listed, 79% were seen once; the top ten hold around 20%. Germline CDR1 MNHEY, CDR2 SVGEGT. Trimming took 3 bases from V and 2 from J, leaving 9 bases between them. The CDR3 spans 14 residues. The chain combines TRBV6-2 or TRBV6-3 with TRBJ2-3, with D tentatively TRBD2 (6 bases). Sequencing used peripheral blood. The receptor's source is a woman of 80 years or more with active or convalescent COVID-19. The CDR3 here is CASSYVAVTDTQYF. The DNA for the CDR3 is TGTGCCAGCAGTTATGTAGCGGTCACAGATACGCAGTATTTT.